This entry lists 32 T cell receptor beta chains sequenced from one sample in a study of Ad26.COV2.S vaccination and SARS-CoV-2 variants (dated by TCRdb to the early 2020s). The sample's treatment or condition label is to be understood as: roughly 18 received Ad26.COV2.S at low or high dose, single or two shots; 5 received placebo; per-sample allocation not given. For vaccine and placebo recipients, repertoires were sequenced using samples collected on day 63 after the first injection. The method behind the library was the immunoSEQ multiplex PCR assay. Drawn from immuneACCESS, this table holds only the in-frame rearrangements with V and J called that TCRdb kept. Clones are partly lost; checked studies trace under half to an unresolved V gene and leave the rest unexplained. This sample lists roughly 700,000 clones; more than 70% were detected once. The ten top clones hold about 1.5% of the sample.

The starting material was peripheral blood, obtained in a trial of Ad26.COV2.S vaccine versus placebo. Receptor source: a person between 18 and 65 years old who received the Ad26.COV2.S COVID-19 vaccine or a placebo.

This chain links TRBV5-3 with TRBJ2-3; 13 nucleotides match TRBD2. TRBV5-3 is given ORF status, its function remaining uncertain. Trimming cost V 0 bases and J 2 bases; bases outside gene matches: 6. The CDR3 sequence is 18 residues long. The DNA for the CDR3 is TGTGCCAGAAGCTTGGGACTAGCGGGAGGACCACACACAGATACGCAGTATTTT. Translating it yields CARSLGLAGGPHTDTQYF.

The rearrangement uses TRBV7-2 and TRBJ2-5; 7 nucleotides agree with TRBD1. The CDR3 has 14 amino acids. V lost 5 bases, J lost 4 bases, and 7 bases stayed unmatched. Germline-derived CDR1 and CDR2 are SGHTA and FQGNSA. CDR3 sequence reads: CASSAQGMRETQYF. DNA for the CDR3: TGTGCCAGCAGCGCACAGGGGATGCGAGAGACCCAGTACTTC. The full variable domain, with the rest looked up from reference TRBV7-2 and TRBJ2-5, is GAGVSQSPSNKVTEKGKDVELRCDPISGHTALYWYRQSLGQGLEFLIYFQGNSAPDKSGLPSDRFSAERTGGSVSTLTIQRTQQEDSAVYLCASSAQGMRETQYFGPGTRLLVL.

On this clone: The identical CDR3 is also encoded by other nucleotide sequences in the sample. The genes are TRBV5-4 and TRBJ2-3; D not resolved. This CDR3 is built from 11 residues. Germline V CDR1 and CDR2: SGHNT, YYREEE (reference sequence). The germline V and J ends were trimmed by 0 bases and 6 bases, with 2 bases remaining between them. The CDR3 DNA follows: TGTGCCAGCAGCTTGGGGGATACGCAGTATTTT. Translation gives CASSLGDTQYF.

In its sample, this clone was seen once. This chain connects TRBV4-3 to TRBJ2-3, with 14 positions matching TRBD2. The V gene end was trimmed by 4 bases and the J gene end by 0 bases; junction bases not matched to a gene: 6. The CDR3 has 18 amino acids. From germline, CDR1 is LGHNA and CDR2 YSLEER. CDR3 sequence reads: CASSRGLAGGISTDTQYF. CDR3 in DNA: TGCGCCAGCAGCCGTGGACTAGCGGGGGGCATCAGCACAGATACGCAGTATTTT.

The rearrangement uses TRBV5-6 and TRBJ2-3, with 12 bases identical to TRBD1. Germline V gives CDR1 SGHDT, CDR2 YYEEEE. The CDR3 is 13 residues long. Losses at the gene ends were 9 bases for V and 4 bases for J; bases not matched to a gene: 3. The DNA for the CDR3 is TGTGCCATGGGACAGGGGGCCGCAGATACGCAGTATTTT. Protein sequence: CAMGQGAADTQYF.

The chain combines TRBV2 with TRBJ2-7, with 9 bases that match TRBD2. There are 15 residues in the CDR3. Germline V gene sequence: CDR1 SNHLY, CDR2 FYNNEI. V shed 4 bases and J 0 bases; nucleotides not matched to a gene: 4. The CDR3: CASSGVAGASYEQYF. CDR3 DNA: TGTGCCAGCAGTGGGGTAGCGGGAGCCTCCTACGAGCAGTACTTC.

V gene TRBV7-9 combines with J gene TRBJ2-7; a possible D gene is TRBD1 (6 bases). Germline assignment: CDR1 SEHNR and CDR2 FQNEAQ (reference sequence). Trimming took 4 bases from V and 3 from J, leaving 16 bases between them. The CDR3 runs 15 residues. CDR3 DNA sequence: TGTGCCAGCAGCTCCAGGGGCCTCTCGGGCTACGAGCAGTACTTC. Translation: CASSSRGLSGYEQYF.

This chain uses TRBV4-2 with TRBJ1-5; D remains unclear. The germline CDR1 and CDR2 sequences are LGHNA and YNFKEQ. V was pared by 0 bases and J by 0 bases, with 12 bases between. The CDR3 extends over 17 amino acids. CDR3 region: CASSQDPGRNSNQPQHF. CDR3 nucleotide sequence: TGTGCCAGCAGCCAAGACCCGGGCCGCAATAGCAATCAGCCCCAGCATTTT.

This clone was observed once. This sequence joins TRBV4-2 and TRBJ2-7, with D unclear. The germline gives CDR1 LGHNA, CDR2 YNFKEQ. CDR3 size: 14 residues. Trimming shortened V by 0 bases and J by 2 bases, and 8 bases separated the two germline ends. This CDR3 reads CASSQEASTYEQYF. Here the CDR3 DNA reads TGTGCCAGCAGCCAAGAGGCCAGCACCTACGAGCAGTACTTC.

The genes are TRBV5-1 and TRBJ2-1; TRBD2 aligns across 12 bases. J was trimmed by 7 bases and V by 5 bases; bases with no gene match: 7. The CDR3 sequence is 15 residues long. Germline V lookup: CDR1 SGHRS, CDR2 YFSETQ. In nucleotides, the CDR3 is TGCGCCAGCAGAGCGACTAGCGGGAGTGGAAATGAGCAGTTCTTC. Translated: CASRATSGSGNEQFF.

CDR3 coding DNA: TGTGCCAGCAGCCCCCTGGGGGGGGCGGGCGAGCAGTACTTC. As protein: CASSPLGGAGEQYF. The rearrangement links TRBV14 to TRBJ2-7, with a weak D call TRBD2 (7 bases). Germline V gene lookup returns CDR1 SGHDN and CDR2 FVKESK. The V end was cut by 4 bases, the J end by 6 bases, with 16 bases between. The CDR3 spans 14 residues.

The genes are TRBV7-8 and TRBJ2-7; 13 bases are a match to TRBD2. After removal of 4 bases from V and 2 bases from J, the junction contained 5 bases not matched to a gene. The CDR3 loop spans 16 amino acids. Germline V gene lookup returns CDR1 SGHVS and CDR2 FQNEAQ. In nucleotides, the CDR3 is TGTGCCAGCAGCTCAGGGACTAGCGGGATTCCCTACGAGCAGTACTTC. This sequence encodes CASSSGTSGIPYEQYF.

This chain links TRBV19 with TRBJ1-1; no clear D. CDR3 size: 13 residues. The V gene lost 3 bases and the J gene lost 1 base, with 6 bases spanning the gap. Germline V gene data show CDR1 as LNHDA and CDR2 as SQIVND (reference sequence). The CDR3 protein is CASSMYSNTEAFF. For the CDR3, the DNA is TGTGCCAGTAGTATGTACTCGAACACTGAAGCTTTCTTT.

The J gene is TRBJ2-2, the V gene TRBV27, with D unresolved. Germline V gene lookup returns CDR1 MNHEY and CDR2 SMNVEV (reference sequence). V was shortened by 7 bases and J by 2 bases, with 14 bases between the two germline ends. CDR3 length equals 15 residues. CDR3 amino acids: CASTPRALNTGELFF. DNA for the CDR3: TGTGCCAGCACCCCCCGCGCCCTAAACACCGGGGAGCTGTTTTTT.

This clone was counted once. V usage is TRBV19 and J usage is TRBJ2-2, with D maybe TRBD1 (5 bases). V was pared by 4 bases and J by 7 bases, with 19 bases between. The CDR3 is 16 residues long. The germline V gene has CDR1 LNHDA and CDR2 SQIVND (reference sequence). CDR3: CASSTPRYGHGGELFF. The CDR3 region has the DNA TGTGCCAGTAGTACCCCCCGTTACGGACATGGCGGGGAGCTGTTTTTT.

This chain connects TRBV19 to TRBJ1-6; 9 nucleotides match TRBD1. V lost 3 bases to trimming and J lost 15 bases; unmatched junction nucleotides: 6. Germline V gene sequence: CDR1 LNHDA, CDR2 SQIVND (reference sequence). This CDR3 is built from 13 residues. CDR3 residues: CASSITGTGSLHF. The CDR3 DNA reads as TGTGCCAGTAGTATTACCGGGACAGGGAGCCTCCACTTT.

The genes are TRBV19 and TRBJ1-2; TRBD1 is a possible D gene (5 bases). Germline V gives CDR1 LNHDA, CDR2 SQIVND (reference sequence). V lost 5 bases and J 4 bases, leaving 20 bases between the germline ends. This CDR3 comprises 16 residues. The CDR3 reads CASSFMGQGETYGYTF. CDR3 bases: TGTGCCAGTAGTTTTATGGGGCAGGGAGAAACCTATGGCTACACCTTC.

This clone was detected only once. Other DNA sequences from this sample encode an identical CDR3 as well. The gene calls are TRBV27 and TRBJ1-2; D remains unclear. Trimming took off 2 bases at V and 4 bases at J, with 8 bases between the two ends. Germline CDR1 is MNHEY and CDR2 is SMNVEV (reference sequence). The CDR3 spans 13 residues. Here the CDR3 DNA reads TGTGCCAGCAGTTTAACGGGGAGCTATGGCTACACCTTC. It yields the protein CASSLTGSYGYTF.

V usage is TRBV7-3 and J usage is TRBJ2-1, with 8 bases lining up with TRBD2. CDR1 and CDR2 (germline): SGHTA, FQGTGA. Germline trimming cut 4 bases from V and 5 bases from J; bases unmatched to any gene: 7. The CDR3 contains 15 residues. The CDR3 DNA reads as TGTGCCAGCAGCTCCCCGGCGGGGGGACACAATGAGCAGTTCTTC. As protein: CASSSPAGGHNEQFF.

The gene calls are TRBV9 and TRBJ2-7; 10 nucleotides match TRBD2. The CDR3 loop spans 17 amino acids. Per the germline V gene, CDR1 is SGDLS and CDR2 is YYNGEE. V shed 3 bases and J 0 bases; nucleotides not matched to a gene: 9. The CDR3 sequence is CASSDAPSGRSSYEQYF. The CDR3 nucleotides are TGTGCCAGCAGCGACGCCCCTAGCGGGAGAAGCTCCTACGAGCAGTACTTC. Looking up the rest from reference TRBV9 and TRBJ2-7 gives the full variable domain: DSGVTQTPKHLITATGQRVTLRCSPRSGDLSVYWYQQSLDQGLQFLIQYYNGEERAKGNILERFSAQQFPDLHSELNLSSLELGDSALYFCASSDAPSGRSSYEQYFGPGTRLTVT.

The chain employs TRBV27 and TRBJ2-7; 7 nucleotides agree with TRBD2. The CDR3 has 15 residues. In germline, CDR1 is MNHEY, CDR2 SMNVEV (reference sequence). V lost 5 bases and J lost 4; bases outside the gene matches: 11. The CDR3 DNA reads TGTGCCAGCAGTCCCGCCGGACTAGGAGTTTACGAGCAGTACTTC. Translation: CASSPAGLGVYEQYF.

This sequence joins TRBV3-1 (or the pseudogene TRBV3-2) and TRBJ2-2; D perhaps matches TRBD1 (6 bases). This CDR3 is built from 14 residues. The V and J ends lost 0 bases and 5 bases respectively, with 7 bases between them. The V gene's germline CDR1 is LGHDT and CDR2 YNNKEL (reference sequence). The CDR3 protein is CASSQETGTGELFF. CDR3 in DNA: TGTGCCAGCAGCCAAGAGACAGGAACCGGGGAGCTGTTTTTT.

This clone was detected once. This chain links TRBV7-2 with TRBJ2-5, with no clear D. V lost 3 bases and J lost 5, with 10 bases in between. CDR1 SGHTA and CDR2 FQGNSA come from the germline V gene. There are 13 residues in the CDR3. CDR3 in amino acids: CASSLDLRETQYF. In nucleotides, the CDR3 is TGTGCCAGCAGCTTGGACCTGCGGGAGACCCAGTACTTC.

This clone was found once. This chain uses TRBV5-5 with TRBJ2-1; D not resolved. V lost 0 bases and J 6 bases, leaving 10 bases between the germline ends. Germline CDR1 and CDR2: SGHKS and YYEKEE (reference sequence). The CDR3 has 14 amino acids. CDR3 coding DNA: TGTGCCAGCAGCTTGGGTCAGACCTCCAATGAGCAGTTCTTC. Translating it yields CASSLGQTSNEQFF.

The rearrangement uses TRBV5-5 and TRBJ2-3, with 14 nucleotides matching TRBD2. This CDR3 region has 16 residues. Germline V gene sequence: CDR1 SGHKS, CDR2 YYEKEE (reference sequence). The trim removed 3 bases at V and 1 base at J, leaving 1 base unmatched. CDR3 nucleotides: TGTGCCAGCAGCTCGGGACTAGCGGGAGGCACAGATACGCAGTATTTT. Its protein is CASSSGLAGGTDTQYF.

This sequence joins TRBV18 and TRBJ1-2; D ambiguous. CDR3 length: 13 residues. CDR1 and CDR2 from the germline V gene are KGHSH and LQKENI. V gave up 0 bases and J gave up 6 bases, with 8 bases separating them. The CDR3 region has the DNA TGTGCCAGCTCACCACCCGGGCCCCATGGCTACACCTTC. The encoded protein is CASSPPGPHGYTF. The entire variable domain, with the rest obtained from reference TRBV18 and TRBJ1-2, is as follows: NAGVMQNPRHLVRRRGQEARLRCSPMKGHSHVYWYRQLPEEGLKFMVYLQKENIIDESGMPKERFSAEFPKEGPSILRIQQVVRGDSAAYFCASSPPGPHGYTFGSGTRLTVV.

V usage is TRBV7-9 and J usage is TRBJ2-5; 7 bases line up with TRBD2. V was pared by 5 bases and J by 5 bases, with 14 bases of the junction left unmatched. The CDR3 is made up of 16 amino acids. CDR1 and CDR2 (germline): SEHNR, FQNEAQ (reference sequence). The CDR3 coding sequence is TGTGCCAGCAGCATCCTAGCGGTCCGGGGCCCGGAGACCCAGTACTTC. Amino acids: CASSILAVRGPETQYF.

The chain recombines TRBV29-1 with TRBJ1-1; D call uncertain. This CDR3 has 11 amino acids. The ends were cut back, 8 bases at V and 3 bases at J, with 10 bases in the middle. Germline CDR1 and CDR2: SQVTM and ANQGSEA. CDR3 sequence: CSSRKDTEAFF. In DNA, the CDR3 is TGCAGCTCCCGGAAGGACACTGAAGCTTTCTTT.

The J gene is TRBJ2-7, the V gene TRBV7-2; 10 positions agree with TRBD1. Losses at the gene ends were 4 bases for V and 5 bases for J; bases not matched to a gene: 5. The CDR3 sequence is 14 residues long. Germline V gene data show CDR1 as SGHTA and CDR2 as FQGNSA. This chain's CDR3 is CASSSDRGRNEQYF. Here the CDR3 DNA reads TGTGCCAGCAGCTCCGACAGGGGGCGCAACGAGCAGTACTTC.

The chain employs TRBV7-9 and TRBJ2-4, with D tentatively TRBD2 (6 bases). V lost 2 bases to trimming and J lost 5 bases, with 13 bases between them. Germline CDR1 reads SEHNR; CDR2 reads FQNEAQ (reference sequence). The CDR3 has 15 residues. The CDR3, as DNA: TGTGCCAGCAGCTTAAGGATTTCGGGGGAAAACATTCAGTACTTC. This codes for CASSLRISGENIQYF.

The CDR3 nucleotides are TGCAGCGTTGGGGGCCCCTACAATGAGCAGTTCTTC. This translates into CSVGGPYNEQFF. The chain is built from TRBV29-1 and TRBJ2-1, with a possible D match to TRBD1 (5 bases). Germline assignment: CDR1 SQVTM and CDR2 ANQGSEA. V was shortened by 4 bases and J by 2 bases, with 6 bases between the two germline ends. This CDR3 contains 12 residues.

This sequence joins TRBV7-8 and TRBJ2-6, with TRBD1 identical over 8 bases. The CDR3 loop spans 18 amino acids. V gave up 4 bases and J gave up 2 bases; unmatched junction bases: 10. CDR1 and CDR2 (germline): SGHVS, FQNEAQ. The CDR3 coding sequence is TGTGCCAGCAGCTCTCCCCGACAGGGGAGGACTGGGGCCAACGTCCTGACTTTC. Its protein product is CASSSPRQGRTGANVLTF.